Below are 22 T cell receptor beta chains sequenced from a single sample in a study of blood T cell repertoires in COVID-19. Data came from immunoSEQ multiplex PCR; TCRdb stores just in-frame clones and leaves some out. Seen here are 90,000 to 130,000 clones, around 90% observed once, and the top ten hold 2% to 3%. Material for sequencing was peripheral blood. These receptors were collected from a human donor in a cohort sampled during active COVID-19.

The chain is built from TRBV18 and TRBJ1-2, with D tentatively TRBD1 (5 bases). Germline V gene sequence: CDR1 KGHSH, CDR2 LQKENI. This CDR3 contains 13 residues. Deletions cut 2 bases from V and 2 bases from J, with 6 bases between. The CDR3 spells CASSPDSNYGYTF. The CDR3 DNA follows: TGTGCCAGCTCACCAGACAGCAACTATGGCTACACCTTC. The full variable domain, completed using reference TRBV18 and TRBJ1-2, is NAGVMQNPRHLVRRRGQEARLRCSPMKGHSHVYWYRQLPEEGLKFMVYLQKENIIDESGMPKERFSAEFPKEGPSILRIQQVVRGDSAAYFCASSPDSNYGYTFGSGTRLTVV.

The chain joins TRBV12-3 or TRBV12-4 to TRBJ1-2; D gene unclear. This CDR3 is built from 13 residues. V dropped 2 bases and J dropped 2 bases, with 6 bases sitting between them. The CDR3 coding sequence is TGTGCCAGCAGTTTACACTCAAACTATGGCTACACCTTC. It specifies CASSLHSNYGYTF.

The chain carries TRBV2 and TRBJ2-7; TRBD2 is a possible D gene (6 bases). Germline V lookup: CDR1 SNHLY, CDR2 FYNNEI. The ends were cut back, 6 bases at V and 7 bases at J, with 19 bases in the middle. This CDR3 contains 14 residues. CDR3 sequence reads: CASRVPGLGGEQYF. The CDR3 region has the DNA TGTGCCAGCAGAGTCCCGGGACTCGGCGGGGAGCAGTACTTC.

This clone was observed a few times. The chain employs TRBV7-9 and TRBJ1-1, with D possibly being TRBD1 (6 bases). V shed 1 base and J shed 4 bases, with 10 bases lying between them. The germline V gene has CDR1 SEHNR and CDR2 FQNEAQ (reference sequence). The CDR3 is 14 residues long. The CDR3 loop is CASSLGGQSTEAFF. DNA of the CDR3: TGTGCCAGCAGCTTAGGGGGGCAAAGCACTGAAGCTTTCTTT.

The gene calls are TRBV5-1 and TRBJ1-2; D perhaps matches TRBD1 (6 bases). The CDR3 consists of 14 residues. Germline V gene sequence: CDR1 SGHRS, CDR2 YFSETQ. V shed 4 bases and J shed 4 bases, with 14 bases lying between them. The CDR3 reads CASSPERGGYGYTF. The CDR3 DNA reads as TGCGCCAGCAGCCCGGAGAGGGGGGGCTATGGCTACACCTTC.

V gene TRBV6-2 or TRBV6-3 combines with J gene TRBJ1-5, with 11 bases identical to TRBD1. CDR1 is MNHEY, CDR2 SVGEGT, per germline. Unmatched junction bases numbered 6, after V lost 3 bases and J lost 5 bases. This CDR3 is built from 16 residues. CDR3 in amino acids: CASSYPGTGGYQPQHF. The CDR3 region has the DNA TGTGCCAGCAGTTATCCCGGGACAGGGGGTTATCAGCCCCAGCATTTT.

This chain joins TRBV5-1 and TRBJ2-1, with TRBD1 matching 8 bases. J gave up 9 bases and V 0 bases, and 8 bases lay outside the gene matches. This CDR3 comprises 15 residues. CDR1 and CDR2 from the germline V gene are SGHRS and YFSETQ. This CDR3 reads CASSLGRTGLREQFF. The CDR3 region has the DNA TGCGCCAGCAGCTTGGGGAGGACAGGGCTCCGTGAGCAGTTCTTC.

This rearrangement joins TRBV5-1 to TRBJ2-7; 9 bases map to TRBD1. Germline CDR1 is SGHRS and CDR2 is YFSETQ. The CDR3 is made up of 13 amino acids. V lost 3 bases, J lost 5 bases, and 3 bases stayed unmatched. CDR3 coding DNA: TGCGCCAGCAGCTGGGACAGGGCGGACGAGCAGTACTTC. Translating gives CASSWDRADEQYF.

The gene calls are TRBV5-8 and TRBJ1-2; TRBD1 matches 9 bases. In germline, CDR1 is SGHTS, CDR2 YDEGEE. The CDR3 is 14 residues long. Trimming cost V 6 bases and J 4 bases; bases outside gene matches: 7. The CDR3: CASIHRGLTYGYTF. The DNA of the CDR3 is TGTGCCAGCATCCACAGGGGGCTCACCTATGGCTACACCTTC. Complete variable domain (other parts from reference TRBV5-8 and TRBJ1-2): EAGVTQSPTHLIKTRGQQATLRCSPISGHTSVYWYQQALGLGLQFLLWYDEGEERNRGNFPPRFSGRQFPNYSSELNVNALELEDSALYLCASIHRGLTYGYTFGSGTRLTVV.

The chain recombines TRBV6-6 with TRBJ1-2; TRBD1 matches 7 bases. V was clipped by 2 bases and J by 6 bases; unmatched bases: 9. The CDR3 extends over 15 amino acids. Germline loops: CDR1 MNHNY, CDR2 SVGAGI (reference sequence). CDR3 in DNA: TGTGCCAGCAGTTACCTCGAGGGGGCGGTGGATGGCTACACCTTC. Its protein product is CASSYLEGAVDGYTF.

This clone was recorded only once. The CDR3: CASSPRGRASYEQYF. CDR3 DNA: TGTGCCAGCTCACCGCGGGGGCGAGCGTCCTACGAGCAGTACTTC. This chain links TRBV18 with TRBJ2-7; weak D call: TRBD2 (7 bases). The germline gives CDR1 KGHSH, CDR2 LQKENI. The ends were cut back, 3 bases at V and 1 base at J, with 13 bases in the middle. The CDR3 extends over 15 amino acids.

The CDR3 region has the DNA TGTGCCAGCAGTCCCCGGGACAGGGCGCAAGCAGGTGGCTACACCTTC. Translating it yields CASSPRDRAQAGGYTF. The V call is TRBV27, the J call TRBJ1-2; 9 bases align to TRBD1. Germline lookup yields CDR1 MNHEY and CDR2 SMNVEV (reference sequence). V shed 5 bases, J shed 7 bases, and the junction held 14 bases outside the gene matches. CDR3 length: 16 amino acids.

J is TRBJ2-1 and V is TRBV6-5; 7 nucleotides align to TRBD1. CDR1 MNHEY and CDR2 SVGAGI come from the germline V gene. V gave up 6 bases and J gave up 4 bases; unmatched junction bases: 6. There are 14 residues in the CDR3. The CDR3 DNA reads TGTGCCAGCAGCCTGGGACAGCCTTACAATGAGCAGTTCTTC. It codes for CASSLGQPYNEQFF.

CDR3 amino acids: CASAGQALIATNEKLFF. The CDR3 region has the DNA TGTGCCAGTGCGGGACAGGCACTGATTGCAACTAATGAAAAACTGTTTTTT. V is TRBV19 and J is TRBJ1-4; TRBD1 matches 8 bases. J gave up 0 bases and V 8 bases, and 11 bases lay outside the gene matches. This CDR3 contains 17 residues. Germline CDR1 and CDR2: LNHDA and SQIVND (reference sequence).

Here the CDR3 DNA reads TGCAGCGTCCCCACAGGGGCCTCGGCCTATGGCTACACCTTC. The encoded protein is CSVPTGASAYGYTF. The rearrangement uses TRBV29-1 and TRBJ1-2; 7 bases are a match to TRBD1. Germline trimming cut 6 bases from V and 4 bases from J; bases unmatched to any gene: 11. Looked up from germline, CDR1 is SQVTM and CDR2 is ANQGSEA. The CDR3 extends over 14 amino acids.

The chain recombines TRBV12-3 or TRBV12-4 with TRBJ1-1, with TRBD1 matching over 11 bases. The CDR3 is made up of 13 amino acids. With V trimmed by 6 bases and J by 11 bases, 8 bases remained unmatched. The CDR3 loop reads CASSGQGAARAFF. DNA of the CDR3: TGTGCCAGCAGCGGACAGGGGGCAGCTCGGGCTTTCTTT.

This chain uses TRBV11-2 with TRBJ1-2; TRBD1 might be the D (5 bases). V was clipped by 5 bases and J by 0 bases, with 7 bases between them. Per germline, CDR1 SGHAT and CDR2 FQNNGV. There are 13 residues in the CDR3. The chain's CDR3 is CASSLQANYGYTF. The CDR3 DNA reads TGTGCCAGCAGCCTACAGGCTAACTATGGCTACACCTTC.

The chain couples TRBV19 to TRBJ2-3; possibly TRBD1 for D (7 bases). V was cut by 0 bases and J by 6 bases, with 16 bases left in between. CDR1 is LNHDA and CDR2 is SQIVND in the germline V gene (reference sequence). This CDR3 has 16 amino acids. DNA for the CDR3: TGTGCCAGTAGTATAGATACGGCAGGGGGGACGGATACGCAGTATTTT. As protein: CASSIDTAGGTDTQYF.

J is TRBJ2-2 and V is TRBV18; 7 positions match TRBD1. Germline lookup yields CDR1 KGHSH and CDR2 LQKENI. Trimming took 1 base from V and 9 from J; bases not matched to a gene: 14. The CDR3 is made up of 17 amino acids. CDR3 nucleotides: TGTGCCAGCTCACCACTCTCGGGACAGACGACACCCCGGGAGCTGTTTTTT. Translated, it gives CASSPLSGQTTPRELFF. The full variable domain, in which reference TRBV18 and TRBJ2-2 provide the parts outside the CDR3, is NAGVMQNPRHLVRRRGQEARLRCSPMKGHSHVYWYRQLPEEGLKFMVYLQKENIIDESGMPKERFSAEFPKEGPSILRIQQVVRGDSAAYFCASSPLSGQTTPRELFFGEGSRLTVL.

This chain joins TRBV6-1 and TRBJ2-6; no reliable D call. CDR3 length: 14 residues. Germline values: CDR1 MNHNS, CDR2 SASEGT. The ends were cut back, 2 bases at V and 0 bases at J, with 2 bases in the middle. This CDR3 reads CASSEYSGANVLTF. DNA for the CDR3: TGTGCCAGCAGTGAATACTCTGGGGCCAACGTCCTGACTTTC.

The rearrangement links TRBV13 to TRBJ1-3; TRBD1 aligns across 8 bases. Trimming took 3 bases from V and 2 from J; bases not matched to a gene: 9. The germline CDR1 and CDR2 sequences are PRHDT and FYEKMQ (reference sequence). The CDR3 consists of 17 residues. CDR3 region: CASSFRQGWPAGNTIYF. DNA for the CDR3: TGTGCCAGCAGCTTTAGACAGGGGTGGCCTGCTGGAAACACCATATATTTT.

This chain uses TRBV12-3 or TRBV12-4 with TRBJ2-2, with D possibly being TRBD2 (6 bases). CDR3 length: 12 residues. V lost 6 bases to trimming and J lost 4 bases, with 6 bases between them. The CDR3 sequence is CASRGGTGELFF. Here the CDR3 DNA reads TGTGCCAGCAGGGGGGGCACCGGGGAGCTGTTTTTT.